This T cell receptor (beta chain) stems from a study of cytomegalovirus exposure and HLA in healthy donors. At the level of the study: Most donors, just over 80% of roughly 400 genotyped, fell in the Caucasian-associated ancestry cluster. Broader study findings: Later analysis demonstrated an association between a missense DCLRE1C variant and TCR beta V- and J-gene trimming.

The PCR ran on 60 Vbeta and 13 Jbeta primers. Using immunoSEQ multiplex PCR, the repertoire was profiled, and TCRdb retains in-frame clones only, with some absent. The sample has 150,000 to 200,000 clones, approximately 70% seen once. Though probably carrying unrecorded immune exposures, donors were nominally healthy at sampling. Germline values: CDR1 SGHNT, CDR2 YYREEE (reference sequence). There are 13 residues in the CDR3. Trimming pared 2 bases from V and 7 bases from J, leaving 13 bases between. As concerns this clone: Antigen: not known.

The TCR originated in a woman younger than 45 in good health and CMV-seronegative. Source material: PBMCs. The V and J genes are TRBV5-4 and TRBJ2-7; perhaps TRBD2 as D (7 bases). In nucleotides, the CDR3 is TGTGCCAGCAGCTTTGGCGGGGGCAGGGAGCAGTACTTC. Translated, it gives CASSFGGGREQYF.